A selection of T cell receptor beta chains follows, all from one sample in a study of identifying expanded T cells in peripheral blood. Measured with immunoSEQ multiplex PCR; TCRdb has only the in-frame clones, and not every one. Altogether tens of thousands of clones are present, approximately 91% being singletons, with the ten largest covering approximately 2.6%. The sample was blood. Receptors originate from a person aged 18 to 70 in good health. CDR3s include the opening cysteine and the closing phenylalanine or tryptophan. The D gene is left open where the match is weak. Some rows have no size entry. The others give once, few or many, or a class for an expanded clone.

>.|TRBJ1-1|TRBV23-1|.
TGCGCCAGCAGTCAATCGGGGCCGGGGGTAGACACTGAAGCTTTCTTT
CASSQSGPGVDTEAFF
>.|TRBJ1-1|TRBV6-6|.
TGTGCCAGCGGGGCTGAAGCTTTCTTT
CASGAEAFF
>.|TRBJ2-3|TRBV19|.
TGTGCCAGTGGGGGCGACCGCACAGATACGCAGTATTTT
CASGGDRTDTQYF
>TRBD1|TRBJ1-4|TRBV4-2|.
TGTGCCAGCAGCCAAGAACCGACAGGGGCTAATGAAAAACTGTTTTTT
CASSQEPTGANEKLFF
>TRBD2|TRBJ2-3|TRBV5-1|.
TGCGCCAGCAGCTTGGGGGTAGCGGGAGTCACAGATACGCAGTATTTT
CASSLGVAGVTDTQYF
>TRBD1|TRBJ1-1|TRBV6-1|.
TGTGCCAGCAGTGGGGGGACAGCCACTGAAGCTTTCTTT
CASSGGTATEAFF
>.|TRBJ2-3|TRBV9|.
TGTGCCAGCAACGGTGCGAGGGGGGGTCGTACAGATACGCAGTATTTT
CASNGARGGRTDTQYF
>.|TRBJ2-7|TRBV28|.
TGTGCCAGCAGTCTAGATCGCGGCTACGAGCAGTACTTC
CASSLDRGYEQYF
>.|TRBJ1-1|TRBV27|.
TGTGCCAGCAGTTTATCGGTGAACACTGAAGCTTTCTTT
CASSLSVNTEAFF
>.|TRBJ2-1|TRBV4-2|.
TGTGCCAGCAGCCAAGGACTTCGGTCCTACAATGAGCAGTTCTTC
CASSQGLRSYNEQFF
>.|TRBJ2-3|TRBV28|once
TGTGCCAGCAGTTTATCCCAGGGGTCAGATACGCAGTATTTT
CASSLSQGSDTQYF
>.|TRBJ1-2|TRBV6-5|once
TGTGCCAGCAGCTACGGTTCCATTGGGACATCACCAGGCTACACCTTC
CASSYGSIGTSPGYTF
>TRBD1|TRBJ1-1|TRBV10-1|.
TGCGCCAGCAGTGGAAACAGGGGCACTGAAGCTTTCTTT
CASSGNRGTEAFF
>.|TRBJ1-1|TRBV15|.
TGTGCCACCAGCAGAGATCTTGGAACAGGGTATTCTGAAGCTTTCTTT
CATSRDLGTGYSEAFF
>TRBD1|TRBJ2-2|TRBV7-9|.
TGTGCCAGCAGCTTAATTTGGACAGGGGTTAACGGGGAGCTGTTTTTT
CASSLIWTGVNGELFF
>.|TRBJ2-3|TRBV20-1|.
TGCAGTGAGGGGCACGATACGCAGTATTTT
CSEGHDTQYF
>TRBD1|TRBJ2-1|TRBV18|.
TGTGCCAGCTCACCACAAGACAGGGCCTACAATGAGCAGTTCTTC
CASSPQDRAYNEQFF
>TRBD2|TRBJ2-5|TRBV27|.
TGTGCCAGCAGTCCTTTGCGGGTTATGAGCGGGAGGGCCGTGGAGACCCAGTACTTC
CASSPLRVMSGRAVETQYF
>.|TRBJ2-3|TRBV21-1|.
TGTGCCAGTCCTAAGACGATTTATACGCAGTATTTT
CASPKTIYTQYF
>.|TRBJ2-2|TRBV9|.
TGTGCCAGCAGCGTAGTGGTCACCGGGGAGCTGTTTTTT
CASSVVVTGELFF
>TRBD1|TRBJ2-7|TRBV5-8|.
TGTGCCAGCAGCCTCTCATTTTGGTCGGGACAGGGGGCGAATTACGAGCAGTACTTC
CASSLSFWSGQGANYEQYF
>TRBD2|TRBJ2-1|TRBV4-3|.
TGCGCCAGCAGCCAAGAGAAGGCGGGAGGGCTATGGGACAATGAGCAGTTCTTC
CASSQEKAGGLWDNEQFF
>.|TRBJ2-3|TRBV7-2|.
TGTGCCAGCAGCTTAGACCACACAGATACGCAGTATTTT
CASSLDHTDTQYF
>.|TRBJ2-2|TRBV5-1|.
TGCGCCAGCAGCTTGGCCGTGACAGTTTCGAACACCGGGGAGCTGTTTTTT
CASSLAVTVSNTGELFF
>TRBD2|TRBJ2-7|TRBV29-1|once
TGCAGCGTCGAGGGAGGGCCCTACGAGCAGTACTTC
CSVEGGPYEQYF